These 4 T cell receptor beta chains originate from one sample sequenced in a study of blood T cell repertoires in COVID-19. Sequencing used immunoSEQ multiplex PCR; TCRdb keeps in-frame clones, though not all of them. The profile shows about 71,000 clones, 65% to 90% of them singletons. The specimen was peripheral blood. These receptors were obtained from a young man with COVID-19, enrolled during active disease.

The CDR3, as DNA: TGTGCCAGCAGTGAATGGGGAGGGCGGCCTGAAGCTTTCTTT. Amino acids: CASSEWGGRPEAFF. The chain uses TRBV25-1 and TRBJ1-1; D gene ambiguous. Trimming cost V 1 base and J 6 bases, with 12 bases left between them. The CDR3 consists of 14 residues. The germline V gene encodes CDR1 MGHDK and CDR2 SYGVNS. Full variable domain (remainder filled in from reference TRBV25-1 and TRBJ1-1): EADIYQTPRYLVIGTGKKITLECSQTMGHDKMYWYQQDPGMELHLIHYSYGVNSTEKGDLSSESTVSRIRTEHFPLTLESARPSHTSQYLCASSEWGGRPEAFFGQGTRLTVV.

The CDR3 spells CASSPRTYNEQFF. The CDR3 DNA follows: TGTGCCAGCAGTCCGAGGACCTACAATGAGCAGTTCTTC. V gene TRBV27 combines with J gene TRBJ2-1; D gene uncertain. Trimming cost V 5 bases and J 2 bases, with 7 bases left between them. Germline CDR1 and CDR2: MNHEY and SMNVEV (reference sequence). The CDR3 spans 13 residues.

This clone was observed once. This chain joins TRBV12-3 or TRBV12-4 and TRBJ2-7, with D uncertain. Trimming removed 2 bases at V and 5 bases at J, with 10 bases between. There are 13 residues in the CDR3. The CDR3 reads CASSLSDINEQYF. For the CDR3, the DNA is TGTGCCAGCAGTTTATCCGACATTAACGAGCAGTACTTC.

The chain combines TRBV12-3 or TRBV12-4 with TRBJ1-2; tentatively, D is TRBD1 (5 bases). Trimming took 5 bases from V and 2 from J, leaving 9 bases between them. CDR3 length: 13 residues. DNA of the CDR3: TGTGCCAGCAGTCACCACAGGAACTATGGCTACACCTTC. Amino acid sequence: CASSHHRNYGYTF.